Only a few counts were recorded for the clone carrying this T cell receptor beta chain. The data originate from a study of molecular identifiers for immune sequencing clone quantification. Study at large: Naive CD8 RNA (approximately 20,000 or 100,000 cells) was divided into five aliquots, with four sequenced.

Each CDR3 protein is one row after TCRdb ran MiXCR on the PCR reads. In the table there are about half a million distinct CDR3 sequences, around 23% of which are singletons. The CDR3 is 15 amino acids. Looked up from germline, CDR1 is SNHLY and CDR2 is FYNNEI. The V gene lost 2 bases and the J gene lost 0 bases, with 9 bases spanning the gap. The receptor's source is a human donor in good health. Some libraries in this study had Jurkat cell RNA spiked in. The rearrangement uses TRBV2 and TRBJ2-3, with no clear D. The sample taken for sequencing was naive CD8+ T cells from blood, with Jurkat cell RNA spiked in. Sample subset: FACS-sorted CD8+CD4-CCR7+CD45RA+ naive T cells. The CDR3 sequence is CASSEWAESTDTQYF. CDR3 bases: TGTGCCAGCAGTGAATGGGCAGAAAGCACAGATACGCAGTATTTT. Full variable domain (missing parts from reference TRBV2 and TRBJ2-3): EPEVTQTPSHQVTQMGQEVILRCVPISNHLYFYWYRQILGQKVEFLVSFYNNEISEKSEIFDDQFSVERPDGSNFTLKIRSTKLEDSAMYFCASSEWAESTDTQYFGPGTRLTVL.